The 5 T cell receptor beta chains below come from one sample, sequenced in a study of blood T cell repertoires in COVID-19. TCRdb's copy holds only in-frame clones and misses some; the assay was immunoSEQ multiplex PCR. The sample yields 200,000 or so clones, approximately 86% seen once. Source material: peripheral blood. The receptors originated from a man aged 65 to 85 with active or convalescent COVID-19.

This clone appeared a single time. V gene TRBV28 combines with J gene TRBJ1-1; 7 positions match TRBD1. Trimming took 3 bases from V and 6 from J; bases not matched to a gene: 4. Per the germline V gene, CDR1 is MDHEN and CDR2 is SYDVKM. There are 13 residues in the CDR3. The CDR3 region is CASSFQGGAEAFF. The CDR3 nucleotides read TGTGCCAGCAGTTTCCAGGGGGGCGCTGAAGCTTTCTTT.

The genes are TRBV29-1 and TRBJ2-3; 7 nucleotides agree with TRBD2. Germline-derived CDR1 and CDR2 are SQVTM and ANQGSEA. The CDR3 runs to 17 residues. With V trimmed by 4 bases and J by 0 bases, 13 bases remained unmatched. The DNA of the CDR3 is TGCAGCGTTGGGGGTACTAGCGTAGGAACTAGCACAGATACGCAGTATTTT. It codes for CSVGGTSVGTSTDTQYF.

This clone showed up just once. This chain's CDR3 is CASSYAQANEQFF. The CDR3 DNA is TGTGCCAGCAGTTACGCTCAGGCCAATGAGCAGTTCTTC. The V gene is TRBV6-2 or TRBV6-3, the J gene TRBJ2-1; D gene ambiguous. Deletions cut 2 bases from V and 6 bases from J, with 8 bases between. The CDR3 covers 13 residues. Germline V gene lookup returns CDR1 MNHEY and CDR2 SVGEGT.

The rearrangement uses TRBV28 and TRBJ2-2, with D possibly matching TRBD2 (5 bases). CDR3 length equals 13 residues. Trimming shortened V by 7 bases and J by 3 bases, and 9 bases separated the two germline ends. Germline V gives CDR1 MDHEN, CDR2 SYDVKM. The CDR3 reads CASITGDTGELFF. CDR3 nucleotide sequence: TGTGCCAGCATAACCGGGGACACCGGGGAGCTGTTTTTT.

The rearrangement joins TRBV9 to TRBJ2-2, with 8 nucleotides matching TRBD1. V gave up 3 bases and J gave up 6 bases; unmatched junction bases: 4. The length of the CDR3 is 14 residues. CDR1 is SGDLS, CDR2 YYNGEE, per germline. The CDR3 DNA reads TGTGCCAGCAGCGCCCAGGGGGCTGCCGGGGAGCTGTTTTTT. Residues: CASSAQGAAGELFF. Variable domain in full (rest from reference TRBV9 and TRBJ2-2): DSGVTQTPKHLITATGQRVTLRCSPRSGDLSVYWYQQSLDQGLQFLIQYYNGEERAKGNILERFSAQQFPDLHSELNLSSLELGDSALYFCASSAQGAAGELFFGEGSRLTVL.